The source of this T cell receptor beta chain is a study of blood T cell repertoires in COVID-19. Turning to the study itself: The United States, Italy and Spain were the sources of the acute and convalescent COVID-19 samples. In each case, the material was cDNA or gDNA derived from T cells, B-cell-depleted T cells, or PBMCs.

The Seattle patients, enrolled during active infection, were followed longitudinally. The authors' processing: From reference gene primer amplification, estimates of nucleated cell counts were derived. TCRdb's table, derived via immunoSEQ multiplex PCR, lists solely in-frame clones and lacks some. V and J calls and clone size follow that table, whereas D and trimming were derived from the DNA. Here the sample spans around 150,000 clones, 80% to 95% being singletons. The CDR3 spans 19 residues. Germline V gene sequence: CDR1 MGHRA, CDR2 YSYEKL. J lost 3 bases, V lost 4 bases, and 17 bases had no gene match.

This sequence was found in a woman aged 60-70 years with COVID-19, enrolled during active disease. Sample: peripheral blood. V is TRBV4-1 and J is TRBJ1-3, with TRBD1 identical over 8 bases. The CDR3 region is CASSRPDRGRLLGGNTIYF. The CDR3 nucleotides read TGCGCCAGCAGCCGGCCCGACAGGGGACGCCTGCTAGGTGGAAACACCATATATTTT.